These T cell receptor beta chains were read from a single sample in a study of HIV-infected patients and healthy controls. Via MiXCR, TCRdb re-called the 5' RACE reads, giving one row per CDR3 protein. The profile covers under 70,000 distinct CDR3 sequences, with over 15% appearing a single time and 1.4% taken by the ten largest. The specimen sequenced was CD4+ T cells from blood. Every receptor here comes from a human donor in good health. Both conserved end residues are trimmed from each CDR3.

J gene	V gene	CDR3 protein
TRBJ1-1	TRBV6-5	ASSSQGTVTEAF
TRBJ1-1	TRBV6-5	ASRGQGANTEAF
TRBJ2-3	TRBV7-2	ASSLASGARDTQY
TRBJ1-3	TRBV6-1	ASSENGKGNTIY
TRBJ1-1	TRBV25-1	ASSESWGLRTEAF
TRBJ1-5	TRBV12-3/TRBV12-4	ASSRGNQPQH
TRBJ2-3	TRBV27	ASSPRDFTDTQY
TRBJ1-1	TRBV3-1	ASSSDGDTEAF
TRBJ1-1	TRBV6-1	ASSPLGGLGNTEAF
TRBJ2-7	TRBV28	ASSLPPLAGTEQY
TRBJ1-2	TRBV20-1	SARDETAQNYGYT
TRBJ1-2	TRBV6-2/TRBV6-3	ASRPAPGQGGIGGYT
TRBJ1-2	TRBV12-3/TRBV12-4	ASSPSRDINYGYT
TRBJ1-1	TRBV29-1	SVDRTYTEAF
TRBJ2-7	TRBV3-1	ASSQERVRGSHSYEQY
TRBJ2-3	TRBV20-1	SANRDQETTQY
TRBJ1-2	TRBV7-9	ASSLVQGAYGYT
TRBJ2-7	TRBV28	ASSPRRRGTYSYEQY
TRBJ2-7	TRBV7-2	ASSLPGPYEQY
TRBJ2-6	TRBV7-3	ASSYRGPGANVLT
TRBJ2-3	TRBV2	ASSEEGADTQY
TRBJ1-4	TRBV10-3	AISESAGVDEKLF
TRBJ2-7	TRBV6-5	ASSYKGSGRSFYEQY
TRBJ1-5	TRBV12-3/TRBV12-4	ASSLGTGGASGNQPQH
TRBJ2-3	TRBV20-1	SASDSTTDTQY
TRBJ1-6	TRBV5-6	ASSAAGGGYNSPLH
TRBJ1-1	TRBV20-1	SARDGVKAF
TRBJ2-7	TRBV7-9	ASSSTPTYEQY
TRBJ2-2	TRBV7-2	ASSLTEQVTGELF
TRBJ2-1	TRBV20-1	SARGTSGTIEQF
TRBJ1-1	TRBV4-3	ASSRNGDTEAF
TRBJ2-1	TRBV2	ASKEREGHNEQF